Each of the 2 T cell receptor beta chains below was sequenced from the same sample in a study of control samples from healthy donors and cancer patients. Repertoires were generated with immunoSEQ multiplex PCR, while TCRdb's copy carries only in-frame clones and drops some. The sample lists 150,000 or so clones; approximately 93% were seen once. Sequenced: blood. The receptor source for this set is a young man in good health.

The genes are TRBV4-2 and TRBJ2-2; 12 bases align to TRBD2. CDR3 length: 19 residues. Trimming cost V 0 bases and J 4 bases; bases outside gene matches: 9. Germline CDR1 LGHNA, CDR2 YNFKEQ. The CDR3 is CASSQELVLAGGFTGELFF. The DNA for the CDR3 is TGTGCCAGCAGCCAAGAGTTAGTACTAGCGGGAGGATTCACCGGGGAGCTGTTTTTT.

The chain is built from TRBV29-1 and TRBJ1-1, with D possibly TRBD1 on 6 matching bases. The CDR3 runs to 13 residues. Germline V gives CDR1 SQVTM, CDR2 ANQGSEA. Trimming removed 7 bases at V and 1 base at J, with 13 bases between. The CDR3 sequence: CSARRGGNTEAFF. In DNA, the CDR3 is TGCAGCGCCCGTAGGGGGGGGAACACTGAAGCTTTCTTT.